The 16 T cell receptor beta chains reported below all come from one sample, sequenced in a study of human T cells and chemical hapten exposure. Via MiXCR, TCRdb re-called the RACE reads, giving one row per CDR3 protein. The sample carries 240,000 or so distinct CDR3 sequences, 7% to 10% recorded once. Time point of the sample: pre-sensitization, week 0. Noted treatment: therapeutic diphenylcyclopropenone sensitization with weekly scalp DPC. The sample here was whole blood, taken in connection with sensitization to the hapten diphenylcyclopropenone (DPC). The receptors were sampled from a woman between 35 and 50 years old with alopecia areata. Some clones in this sample may be carry-over from other donors' samples.

There are a few counts of this clonotype. The junction shows a germline mismatch at one end, possibly a read error. This rearrangement joins TRBV27 to TRBJ2-1; D is unclear. The length of the CDR3 is 15 residues. Germline V gives CDR1 MNHEY, CDR2 SMNVEV (reference sequence). The CDR3 loop is CASTLPGSPYNEQFF. CDR3 nucleotides: TGTGCCAGCACTTTACCCGGGTCCCCGTACAATGAGCAGTTCTTC.

The genes are TRBV4-2 and TRBJ2-2; TRBD2 agrees at 9 bases. Losses at the gene ends were 2 bases for V and 0 bases for J; bases not matched to a gene: 4. The CDR3 is made up of 17 amino acids. The germline V gene encodes CDR1 LGHNA and CDR2 YNFKEQ. The CDR3 protein is CASSQLPSGTNTGELFF. The CDR3 DNA is TGTGCCAGCAGCCAATTACCTAGCGGGACGAACACCGGGGAGCTGTTTTTT.

V usage is TRBV12-3 or TRBV12-4 and J usage is TRBJ1-1; TRBD1 agrees at 8 bases. Trimming cost V 2 bases and J 6 bases; bases outside gene matches: 5. The CDR3 is 14 amino acids. The chain's CDR3 is CASSLSAGGSEAFF. CDR3 DNA sequence: TGTGCCAGCAGTTTATCAGCAGGGGGCTCTGAAGCTTTCTTT.

This clonotype showed up many times. V is TRBV28 and J is TRBJ2-7; no clear D. CDR3 length: 13 amino acids. V was trimmed by 7 bases and J by 4 bases, leaving 14 bases between them. Germline CDR1 reads MDHEN; CDR2 reads SYDVKM. CDR3 nucleotides: TGTGCCAGCACGAATCCGAGCACGTACGAGCAGTACTTC. Its protein is CASTNPSTYEQYF.

At least ten counts were recorded for this clonotype. The rearrangement joins TRBV7-2 to TRBJ1-4, with a weak D call TRBD1 (5 bases). Germline V gene data show CDR1 as SGHTA and CDR2 as FQGNSA. Trimming left V 1 base short and J 0 bases short, with 9 bases between. This CDR3 is 16 amino acids long. CDR3 protein: CASSLDGAATNEKLFF. In DNA form, the CDR3 reads TGTGCCAGCAGCTTAGATGGGGCCGCAACTAATGAAAAACTGTTTTTT.

The chain employs TRBV4-1 and TRBJ2-4, with 12 bases aligning to TRBD2. Per the germline V gene, CDR1 is MGHRA and CDR2 is YSYEKL. The CDR3 covers 17 residues. J was trimmed by 1 base and V by 2 bases; bases with no gene match: 3. The CDR3 DNA is TGCGCCAGCAGCCAACCAACTAGCGGGAGGGCCAAAAACATTCAGTACTTC. It codes for CASSQPTSGRAKNIQYF.

This clonotype has more than one count but fewer than ten. The chain uses TRBV20-1 and TRBJ2-3, with 7 bases aligning to TRBD2. Losses at the gene ends were 5 bases for V and 2 bases for J; bases not matched to a gene: 13. Germline V gives CDR1 DFQATT, CDR2 SNEGSKA (reference sequence). The CDR3 consists of 16 residues. The CDR3 DNA reads TGCAGTGCTCATGCGAGGGGAGGGCGGGTCACAGATACGCAGTATTTT. This codes for CSAHARGGRVTDTQYF.

This clonotype was found a few times. CDR3 sequence reads: CASSFDGTLITKNIQYF. DNA for the CDR3: TGTGCCAGCAGCTTTGACGGGACTCTGATAACCAAAAACATTCAGTACTTC. V and J are TRBV7-2 and TRBJ2-4, with D maybe TRBD2 (6 bases). Germline V CDR1 and CDR2: SGHTA, FQGNSA. Trimming stripped 3 bases from V and 2 bases from J, with 17 bases between. The CDR3 contains 17 residues.

This clonotype was observed a few times. This rearrangement joins TRBV20-1 to TRBJ2-7, with D possibly being TRBD2 (6 bases). The germline V gene has CDR1 DFQATT and CDR2 SNEGSKA (reference sequence). This CDR3 has 11 residues. V was trimmed by 6 bases and J by 3 bases, leaving 9 bases between them. The CDR3 sequence is CSAGTGYEQYF. The CDR3 region has the DNA TGCAGTGCAGGGACTGGCTACGAGCAGTACTTC.

This clonotype was detected a few times. V gene TRBV29-1 combines with J gene TRBJ2-3; unclear D gene. Trimming removed 5 bases from V and 8 bases from J, with 14 bases in between. Germline CDR1 is SQVTM and CDR2 is ANQGSEA. This CDR3 is 12 amino acids long. The CDR3 DNA reads as TGCAGCGTTCTCCCCTCTCGCCGTACGCAGTATTTT. It translates to CSVLPSRRTQYF.

This clonotype was counted between two and nine times. The chain joins TRBV28 to TRBJ1-5; D might be TRBD1 (6 bases). The CDR3 is made up of 15 amino acids. Germline CDR1 and CDR2: MDHEN and SYDVKM. V lost 6 bases to trimming and J lost 7 bases, with 19 bases between them. CDR3 sequence reads: CASSPPLQGSQPQHF. The DNA for the CDR3 is TGTGCCAGCAGCCCCCCGTTACAGGGTTCCCAGCCCCAGCATTTT.

This clonotype was seen only a few times. The genes are TRBV15 and TRBJ2-5, with unresolved D. Germline V lookup: CDR1 LNHNV, CDR2 YYDKDF (reference sequence). Trimming took 3 bases from V and 1 from J, leaving 6 bases between them. CDR3 length: 13 amino acids. In nucleotides, the CDR3 is TGTGCCACCAGCAGTCAACCCCAAGAGACCCAGTACTTC. Residues: CATSSQPQETQYF.

This clonotype was counted many times. The CDR3 spells CASSLLIRTGAGYTF. CDR3 DNA sequence: TGTGCCAGCAGTTTATTAATTAGGACAGGGGCAGGCTACACCTTC. This chain joins TRBV28 and TRBJ1-2, with TRBD1 matching 9 bases. The junction had 8 bases not matched to a gene; V was cut back by 1 base and J by 8 bases. The CDR3 length is 15 residues. Germline CDR1 is MDHEN and CDR2 is SYDVKM.

On this clonotype: Mismatch with germline at one junction end may stem from a read error. The V and J genes are TRBV18 and TRBJ2-5; 8 bases fit TRBD1. The CDR3 extends over 15 amino acids. The germline V gene has CDR1 KGHSH and CDR2 LQKENI. The CDR3 here is CVSSLDRGSQETQYF. In DNA, the CDR3 is TGTGTCAGCTCACTAGACAGGGGATCACAAGAGACCCAGTACTTC.

A few counts support this clonotype. The rearrangement joins TRBV27 to TRBJ2-7; 11 bases fit TRBD2. The germline V gene encodes CDR1 MNHEY and CDR2 SMNVEV (reference sequence). Trimming removed 7 bases from V and 5 bases from J; junction bases left unmatched: 10. The CDR3 runs to 15 residues. The CDR3 DNA sequence: TGTGCCAGCACCCCGGACCTAGCGGGAGGAAACGAGCAGTACTTC. Translating gives CASTPDLAGGNEQYF.

This clonotype came up many times. The chain uses TRBV6-5 and TRBJ2-5, with unresolved D. Trimming shortened V by 4 bases and J by 4 bases, and 10 bases separated the two germline ends. The CDR3 covers 13 residues. Germline CDR1 reads MNHEY; CDR2 reads SVGAGI. CDR3 sequence (DNA): TGTGCCAGCAGTTCCATAGCTGCAGAGACCCAGTACTTC. This sequence encodes CASSSIAAETQYF.